A single T cell receptor (beta chain) is shown here with its context. This entry is derived from a study of human T cells and chemical hapten exposure. Whole-study context: Upper-back patch tests with 0.01% DPC were read at 6 days.

TCRdb re-called the RACE reads through MiXCR, storing one row per CDR3 protein. Of some 180,000 distinct CDR3 sequences in the sample, about a fifth were seen once. CDR1 and CDR2 (germline): MNHEY, SVGEGT. The CDR3 loop spans 17 amino acids. V lost 1 base, J lost 0 bases, and 3 bases stayed unmatched. As for time point: patch test 1, 2 weeks after DPC sensitization. The treatment denotes: therapeutic diphenylcyclopropenone sensitization with weekly scalp DPC. V is TRBV6-2 or TRBV6-3 and J is TRBJ2-6; 7 bases are shared with TRBD1. The receptor was isolated from a woman aged 45-65 years with alopecia areata. Some clones in this sample may be carry-over from other donors' samples. Sequencing used whole blood, obtained in connection with sensitization to the hapten diphenylcyclopropenone (DPC). In nucleotides, the CDR3 is TGTGCCAGCAGTTACTTAGGACAGGACTCTGGGGCCAACGTCCTGACTTTC. Translation: CASSYLGQDSGANVLTF.